This TCR beta chain came from a study of TIL therapy for anti-PD-1-resistant metastatic lung cancer. On the study more broadly: Tumors carried a median roughly 1.6 non-synonymous mutations per megabase.

Trimming removed 5 bases from V and 2 bases from J, with 9 bases in between. CDR3 size: 13 residues. Looked up from germline, CDR1 is LNHDA and CDR2 is SQIVND (reference sequence). Time point here: pre-treatment sample, taken before nivolumab and TIL therapy. Stage 4 NSCLC adults joined between October 2017 and January 2020. Sequencing used immunoSEQ v3. Libraries were sequenced to around 2 million read pairs (survey) or about 4.5-6 million (deep). Clones were sequenced by immunoSEQ multiplex PCR, and TCRdb holds only the in-frame ones, with some missing. The repertoire holds approximately 40,000 clones, with more than 60% as singletons. On this clone: What it binds is not known.

Whole-study findings and limits: After infusion, TIL clonotypes partly replaced peripheral T cells and declined over months.

The input for sequencing was blood, taken at baseline. The chain links TRBV19 to TRBJ1-2; D is unclear. The TCR sequence derives from a person aged 25-79 years with non-small cell lung cancer. CDR3 nucleotide sequence: TGTGCCAGTAGTTTCCTGGGAAACTATGGCTACACCTTC. Translation gives CASSFLGNYGYTF.